The rows below give T cell receptor beta chains drawn from one sample of a study of long-term antiretroviral therapy in people with HIV. Libraries were prepared by immunoSEQ multiplex PCR; TCRdb keeps only in-frame clonotypes and omits some of them. Counted here are some 25,000 clones, around 85% occurring once; the ten biggest clones make up less than 20%. This specimen was unsorted PBMCs, taken 1.2 years after starting antiretroviral therapy. The receptors stem from a man aged 45 to 65 with HIV. Both conserved end residues are part of each CDR3. Fields, in order: V gene, clone size, J gene, D gene, CDR3 DNA, CDR3 protein. D genes are given only for firm matches. Part of the rows lack a size; the others show once, few, many or a class for expanded clones.

TRBV5-4	few	TRBJ1-3	NA	TGTGCCAGCAGCTTTAGCTCTGGAAACACCATATATTTT	CASSFSSGNTIYF
TRBV9	NA	TRBJ2-3	TRBD2	TGTGCCAGCAGCGTTTCCCCCGGGACTAGCGGGGGGGAATCGCAGTATTTT	CASSVSPGTSGGESQYF
TRBV28	NA	TRBJ1-1	NA	TGTGCCAGCAGTTTTGGCAGGGGCCTCTTGAACACTGAAGCTTTCTTT	CASSFGRGLLNTEAFF
TRBV4-3	NA	TRBJ2-7	TRBD1	TGCGCCAGCAATGACAGGGGTGGTGAGCAGTACTTC	CASNDRGGEQYF
TRBV21-1	few	TRBJ2-7	NA	TGTGCCAGCAGCAAATATAAGCGGGGGGACGCAGGCGAGCAGTACTTC	CASSKYKRGDAGEQYF
TRBV28	NA	TRBJ1-2	NA	TGTGCCAGCAGTTCAGGAAGCAGAACGTACAGGGAAATAGGCTATGGCTACACCTTC	CASSSGSRTYREIGYGYTF
TRBV30	NA	TRBJ1-1	NA	TGTGCCTTTAAACTGTGGACGAACACTGAAGCTTTCTTT	CAFKLWTNTEAFF
TRBV4-1	NA	TRBJ1-4	TRBD1	TGCGCCAGCAGCCCCGGACAGGGTGCAACTAATGAAAAACTGTTTTTT	CASSPGQGATNEKLFF
TRBV19	NA	TRBJ1-1	NA	TGTGCCAGTAGTCCGATCCTCTCGGGGGCTCAACGGGCTTTCTTT	CASSPILSGAQRAFF
TRBV5-4	NA	TRBJ2-1	TRBD1	TGTGCCAGCAGCTTACGCCAGGGGGACAATGAGCAGTTCTTC	CASSLRQGDNEQFF
TRBV27	NA	TRBJ2-1	TRBD2	TGTGCCAGCAGTGCCCCGGGACTAGCGGGGGGCAATGAGCAGTTCTTC	CASSAPGLAGGNEQFF
TRBV2	NA	TRBJ1-5	NA	TGTGCCACCCGGGGGGACACCAATAGCAATCAGCCCCAGCATTTT	CATRGDTNSNQPQHF
TRBV18	NA	TRBJ1-2	NA	TGTGCCAGCTCACCGCGATATACTTATGGCTACACCTTC	CASSPRYTYGYTF
TRBV11-2	NA	TRBJ1-2	NA	TGTGCCAGCAGCCACCTGGCCGCTGGCTACACCTTC	CASSHLAAGYTF
TRBV29-1	NA	TRBJ1-4	NA	TGCAGCGCGGGTGCAACTAATGAAAAACTGTTTTTT	CSAGATNEKLFF
TRBV28	NA	TRBJ1-2	NA	TGTGCCAGCAGTTTGGTAATGGACGGTGGCTACACCTTC	CASSLVMDGGYTF
TRBV5-4	NA	TRBJ2-2	NA	TGTGCCAGCACCTCTGGAGGGCCAGCTGCGAACACCGGGGAGCTGTTTTTT	CASTSGGPAANTGELFF
TRBV18	NA	TRBJ2-1	TRBD1	TGTGCCACTCTGCCGGACAGGGGATCGCACAATGAGCAGTTCTTC	CATLPDRGSHNEQFF
TRBV4-1	NA	TRBJ2-2	NA	TGCGCCAGCAGCTATCCAGGGGGGGACGGGGAGCTGTTTTTT	CASSYPGGDGELFF
TRBV10-2	NA	TRBJ1-3	NA	TGCGCCAGCAGTGAGGGGACACCTCTCCCAAACACCATATATTTT	CASSEGTPLPNTIYF
TRBV6-1	NA	TRBJ1-1	NA	TGTGCCAGCAGTGTGCAGAACACTGAAGCTTTCTTT	CASSVQNTEAFF
TRBV10-1	NA	TRBJ1-5	NA	TGCGCCAGCAGTGAGTCGGGGTTCGGTCAGCCCCAGCATTTT	CASSESGFGQPQHF
TRBV4-3	NA	TRBJ2-3	NA	TGCGCCAGCAGCCAAGAGCGGAACGCTGGACCAGATACGCAGTATTTT	CASSQERNAGPDTQYF
TRBV7-9	NA	TRBJ2-1	TRBD1	TGTGCCAGCAGCCCGGGACAGGGGGGAAATGAGCAGTTCTTC	CASSPGQGGNEQFF
TRBV15	NA	TRBJ2-3	NA	TGTGCCACCAGCAGAGAACGGGGGCGGGGCACAGATACGCAGTATTTT	CATSRERGRGTDTQYF
TRBV23-1	once	TRBJ1-1	TRBD1	TGCGCCAGCAGTCAACCGGGACAGAAGAACACTGAAGCTTTCTTT	CASSQPGQKNTEAFF
TRBV5-1	NA	TRBJ2-5	TRBD2	TGCGCCAGCACCCTAGCGGGGGGCCCGCGGGAGACCCAGTACTTC	CASTLAGGPRETQYF
TRBV7-2	NA	TRBJ2-3	TRBD2	TGTGCCAGCAGCCCGGGGACTAGCGGGGGCCTACGTGGGACGCAGTATTTT	CASSPGTSGGLRGTQYF
TRBV21-1	few	TRBJ2-7	NA	TGTGCCGTAGGGTGCGAGCAGTACTTC	CAVGCEQYF
TRBV18	NA	TRBJ1-5	NA	TGTGCCAGCTCAGCAGGTGTCCAGGGGAATCAGCCCCAGCATTTT	CASSAGVQGNQPQHF
TRBV5-6	NA	TRBJ2-3	NA	TGTGCCAGCAGCTTGGACCTTATGGGAGATACGCAGTATTTT	CASSLDLMGDTQYF
TRBV28	NA	TRBJ1-5	TRBD1	TGTGCCAGCAGTCATGACAGGGCATCCTATAGCAATCAGCCCCAGCATTTT	CASSHDRASYSNQPQHF
TRBV5-1	NA	TRBJ2-3	TRBD2	TGCGCCAGCAGCGGAAGCGGGGGGGCCGCAGATACGCAGTATTTT	CASSGSGGAADTQYF
TRBV27	NA	TRBJ2-7	NA	TGTGCCAGCAGTTTGGGGACACCCTCCTACGAGCAGTACTTC	CASSLGTPSYEQYF
TRBV5-6	NA	TRBJ1-3	NA	TGTGCCAGCAGCTTGGGACCGCCCGCGGCCTCTGGAAACACCATATATTTT	CASSLGPPAASGNTIYF
TRBV7-2	NA	TRBJ2-1	TRBD1	TGTGCCAGCAGCCGGGACAGGGGGCGAAATGAGCAGTTCTTC	CASSRDRGRNEQFF
TRBV6-4	NA	TRBJ2-1	TRBD1	TGTGCCAGCAGTCGGGACAGCCACAATGAGCAGTTCTTC	CASSRDSHNEQFF
TRBV5-1	NA	TRBJ2-5	TRBD2	TGCGCCAGCAGCTGGGGGGGGAGGGACGAGACCCAGTACTTC	CASSWGGRDETQYF
TRBV28	NA	TRBJ1-5	NA	TGTGCCAGCAACTCTGGGGCAATTCAAGCCCAGCATTTT	CASNSGAIQAQHF
TRBV5-4	NA	TRBJ1-3	NA	TGTGCCAGCAGCTTGGCCGGCACTTCTGGAAACACCATATATTTT	CASSLAGTSGNTIYF
TRBV30	few	TRBJ1-6	TRBD1	TGTGCCTGGAGTGTAAGGACAGGGGGCTCCTATAATTCACCCCTCCACTTT	CAWSVRTGGSYNSPLHF
TRBV28	NA	TRBJ1-6	NA	TGTGCCAGCAGTTTAACGGTCCAGGGATATTCACCCCTCCACTTT	CASSLTVQGYSPLHF
TRBV27	NA	TRBJ2-2	NA	TGTGCCAGCAGTTCCTGGACAGCCACCGGGGAGCTGTTTTTT	CASSSWTATGELFF
TRBV28	NA	TRBJ1-5	NA	TGTGCCAGCAGTTTCGTACATCCACAGCCCCAGCATTTT	CASSFVHPQPQHF
TRBV9	NA	TRBJ1-3	TRBD1	TGTGCCAGCAGCCCCGGACAGGGACCCTCTGGAAACACCATATATTTT	CASSPGQGPSGNTIYF
TRBV6-5	NA	TRBJ1-5	NA	TGTGCCAGCAGTTACGGGATAGGCAATCAGCCCCAGCATTTT	CASSYGIGNQPQHF
TRBV5-1	NA	TRBJ1-1	NA	TGCGCCAGCAGCGCCCGCCCAAGGGGGAGAAACACTGAAGCTTTCTTT	CASSARPRGRNTEAFF
TRBV6-5	NA	TRBJ2-1	NA	TGTGCCAGCAGATCAGGGTCGGGGGAGCAGTTCTTC	CASRSGSGEQFF
TRBV11-2	NA	TRBJ1-3	TRBD1	TGTGCCAGGGCCCCGACGGGACAGGGGAAGGTAGTGGAAGGAAACACCATATATTTT	CARAPTGQGKVVEGNTIYF
TRBV7-8	NA	TRBJ1-2	NA	TGTGCCAGCAGCTTAGGGCCCCGCTCCAGTGGCTACACCTTC	CASSLGPRSSGYTF
TRBV6-1	NA	TRBJ1-6	NA	TGTGCCAGCAGTGAAAATGGGGTCAGGGCTAATTCACCCCTCCACTTT	CASSENGVRANSPLHF
TRBV7-9	NA	TRBJ2-2	NA	TGTGCCAGCAGACAAAGGGGTAGGGACACCGGGGAGCTGTTTTTT	CASRQRGRDTGELFF
TRBV6-6	NA	TRBJ1-5	NA	TGTGCCAGCAGCCCCTTTGGGGGTCAGCCCCAGCATTTT	CASSPFGGQPQHF
TRBV15	once	TRBJ2-7	NA	TGTGCCACCAGCGGATACGGAGGGGGCCTCTCCTACGAGCAGTACTTC	CATSGYGGGLSYEQYF
TRBV7-9	NA	TRBJ2-7	NA	TGTGCCAGCAGCAACCTATTAGGGGGAGACTACGAGCAGTACTTC	CASSNLLGGDYEQYF
TRBV27	NA	TRBJ1-2	TRBD1	TGTGCCAGCAGTTTTGGGACAGGCCTGGGCACTTTTGGAGGCTACACCTTC	CASSFGTGLGTFGGYTF
TRBV18	NA	TRBJ2-7	NA	TGTGCCAGCTCACCAAGCAGGGCTGAAGAGCAGTACTTC	CASSPSRAEEQYF
TRBV7-9	few	TRBJ1-6	TRBD1	TGTGCCAGCAGCCTGGGACAGGGTATGTCACCCCTCCACTTT	CASSLGQGMSPLHF
TRBV6-1	NA	TRBJ1-1	NA	TGTGCCAGCAGGAAGACCCCCACTGAAGCTTTCTTT	CASRKTPTEAFF